Listed below are T cell receptor beta chains from one sample, sequenced in a study of cytomegalovirus exposure and HLA in healthy donors. Profiled with immunoSEQ multiplex PCR; TCRdb holds only in-frame clones, not every one. The sample contains fewer than 250,000 clones, 60% to 85% of which appear only once. The sample comprised PBMCs. The receptors were gathered from a woman aged 18 to 35 in good health and CMV-seronegative. CDR3s include the opening cysteine and the closing phenylalanine or tryptophan. A D gene is named only where the DNA matches it firmly. Not all rows give a size; the values are once, few, many and, for expanded clones, a class.

CDR3: CAWSAPDSGKPYEQYF; DNA: TGTGCCTGGAGCGCCCCGGATAGCGGGAAGCCTTACGAGCAGTACTTC; V: TRBV30; J: TRBJ2-7; size: NA; D: TRBD2
CDR3: CASSHPLGTKNGYTF; DNA: TGTGCCAGCAGCCACCCCCTCGGGACAAAAAATGGCTACACCTTC; V: TRBV4-2; J: TRBJ1-2; size: NA; D: NA
CDR3: CASSHPLTGAGTEAFF; DNA: TGTGCCAGCAGCCATCCTTTGACAGGGGCAGGGACTGAAGCTTTCTTT; V: TRBV9; J: TRBJ1-1; size: NA; D: TRBD1
CDR3: CASRSHRQGTGNNQPQHF; DNA: TGTGCCAGCAGATCCCACAGACAGGGTACGGGCAACAATCAGCCCCAGCATTTT; V: TRBV28; J: TRBJ1-5; size: NA; D: TRBD1
CDR3: CASSPGSGTGGGYTF; DNA: TGTGCCAGCTCACCCGGGTCCGGGACAGGGGGCGGCTACACCTTC; V: TRBV18; J: TRBJ1-2; size: once; D: TRBD1
CDR3: CASSPARVTGAGNTIYF; DNA: TGTGCCAGCAGCCCGGCTAGGGTAACCGGGGCTGGAAACACCATATATTTT; V: TRBV7-8; J: TRBJ1-3; size: NA; D: NA
CDR3: CASSFFSSGRADTQYF; DNA: TGTGCCAGCAGCTTCTTTTCTAGCGGGAGGGCCGATACGCAGTATTTT; V: TRBV7-3; J: TRBJ2-3; size: NA; D: TRBD2
CDR3: CASSLGQVYRGYEQYF; DNA: TGTGCCAGTAGTCTTGGACAGGTCTATAGAGGGTACGAGCAGTACTTC; V: TRBV19; J: TRBJ2-7; size: NA; D: TRBD1
CDR3: CASSQSFLGQGNTEAFF; DNA: TGCGCCAGCAGTCAATCGTTCCTGGGACAGGGGAACACTGAAGCTTTCTTT; V: TRBV23-1; J: TRBJ1-1; size: NA; D: TRBD1
CDR3: CASSQDFREIYNEQFF; DNA: TGTGCCAGCAGCCAAGATTTTCGGGAGATCTACAATGAGCAGTTCTTC; V: TRBV4-2; J: TRBJ2-1; size: NA; D: NA
CDR3: CASSLGQGGDTQYF; DNA: TGCGCCAGCAGCTTAGGACAGGGGGGAGATACGCAGTATTTT; V: TRBV5-1; J: TRBJ2-3; size: NA; D: TRBD1
CDR3: CASSMIGGTGVETQYF; DNA: TGTGCCAGTAGTATGATAGGGGGGACAGGGGTAGAGACCCAGTACTTC; V: TRBV19; J: TRBJ2-5; size: NA; D: TRBD1
CDR3: CASRGGGISYEQYF; DNA: TGTGCCAGCAGGGGAGGGGGGATATCCTACGAGCAGTACTTC; V: TRBV6-5; J: TRBJ2-7; size: NA; D: NA
CDR3: CASSYTSGSSYEQYF; DNA: TGTGCCAGCAGTTATACTAGCGGGTCCTCCTACGAGCAGTACTTC; V: TRBV6-5; J: TRBJ2-7; size: NA; D: TRBD2
CDR3: CAISPEYNEQFF; DNA: TGTGCCATCAGCCCGGAGTACAATGAGCAGTTCTTC; V: TRBV10-3; J: TRBJ2-1; size: NA; D: NA
CDR3: CASSFGGVTEAFF; DNA: TGTGCCAGCAGCTTCGGGGGTGTCACTGAAGCTTTCTTT; V: TRBV7-6; J: TRBJ1-1; size: NA; D: NA
CDR3: CASSLISGGRPRAEAFF; DNA: TGTGCCAGCAGTTTAATTTCGGGGGGCCGGCCGAGGGCTGAAGCTTTCTTT; V: TRBV27; J: TRBJ1-1; size: NA; D: NA
CDR3: CASSLGLAGGGEQYF; DNA: TGCGCCAGCAGCTTGGGACTAGCGGGGGGCGGCGAGCAGTACTTC; V: TRBV5-1; J: TRBJ2-7; size: NA; D: TRBD2
CDR3: CAWTAGTSGRSYNEQFF; DNA: TGTGCCTGGACGGCCGGGACTAGCGGGAGGTCCTACAATGAGCAGTTCTTC; V: TRBV30; J: TRBJ2-1; size: NA; D: TRBD2
CDR3: CASSPMSQVTDTQYF; DNA: TGTGCCAGCTCACCAATGTCACAGGTCACAGATACGCAGTATTTT; V: TRBV18; J: TRBJ2-3; size: few; D: NA
CDR3: CASSEFGGASQAGELFF; DNA: TGTGCCAGCAGTGAATTTGGGGGCGCGTCCCAGGCCGGGGAGCTGTTTTTT; V: TRBV6-1; J: TRBJ2-2; size: NA; D: NA
CDR3: CASSTQRLAGEVLGTPEQYF; DNA: TGTGCCAGCAGTACACAAAGACTAGCGGGAGAGGTATTGGGAACGCCCGAGCAGTACTTC; V: TRBV27; J: TRBJ2-7; size: NA; D: TRBD2
CDR3: CASSQDSREGLVYEQYF; DNA: TGCGCCAGCAGCCAAGATTCCCGGGAGGGCCTAGTGTACGAGCAGTACTTC; V: TRBV4-3; J: TRBJ2-7; size: NA; D: TRBD2
CDR3: CASSVFGEGNEQFF; DNA: TGTGCCAGCAGCGTATTCGGGGAAGGGAATGAGCAGTTCTTC; V: TRBV9; J: TRBJ2-1; size: NA; D: NA
CDR3: CASSPGPGYEQYF; DNA: TGTGCCAGCAGCCCCGGTCCCGGCTACGAGCAGTACTTC; V: TRBV11-3; J: TRBJ2-7; size: once; D: NA
CDR3: CSVGTGTGLSQYF; DNA: TGCAGCGTCGGTACCGGGACAGGCCTGTCCCAGTACTTC; V: TRBV29-1; J: TRBJ2-5; size: NA; D: TRBD1
CDR3: CASSPEPTGGSEADTQYF; DNA: TGCGCCAGCAGCCCCGAACCGACAGGGGGAAGTGAAGCAGATACGCAGTATTTT; V: TRBV5-1; J: TRBJ2-3; size: NA; D: TRBD1
CDR3: CSVGDGTGANTGELFF; DNA: TGCAGCGTTGGAGACGGGACAGGAGCGAACACCGGGGAGCTGTTTTTT; V: TRBV29-1; J: TRBJ2-2; size: NA; D: TRBD1
CDR3: CASSRGPVLNEKLFF; DNA: TGTGCCAGCTCCCGGGGTCCGGTTCTTAATGAAAAACTGTTTTTT; V: TRBV18; J: TRBJ1-4; size: NA; D: NA
CDR3: CASSQITGTVHSPLHF; DNA: TGCGCCAGCAGCCAAATAACCGGGACAGTCCATTCACCCCTCCACTTT; V: TRBV4-3; J: TRBJ1-6; size: NA; D: TRBD1
CDR3: CASMRGSTEAFF; DNA: TGTGCCAGCATGCGAGGGAGTACTGAAGCTTTCTTT; V: TRBV6-5; J: TRBJ1-1; size: NA; D: NA
CDR3: CAWSTGLAENIQYF; DNA: TGTGCCTGGAGTACCGGACTAGCAGAAAACATTCAGTACTTC; V: TRBV30; J: TRBJ2-4; size: few; D: TRBD2
CDR3: CASNRQDTGELFF; DNA: TGTGCCAGCAATAGACAGGACACCGGGGAGCTGTTTTTT; V: TRBV6-6; J: TRBJ2-2; size: NA; D: NA
CDR3: CATSREYQGANGYTF; DNA: TGTGCCACCAGCAGGGAGTACCAGGGGGCGAATGGCTACACCTTC; V: TRBV15; J: TRBJ1-2; size: few; D: TRBD1
CDR3: CASSLSGTGMVTYEQYF; DNA: TGTGCCAGCAGTCTCTCCGGGACAGGGATGGTGACCTACGAGCAGTACTTC; V: TRBV27; J: TRBJ2-7; size: few; D: TRBD1
CDR3: CASSDGPGEGYTF; DNA: TGTGCCAGCAGTGACGGGCCAGGGGAAGGCTACACCTTC; V: TRBV6-4; J: TRBJ1-2; size: NA; D: NA
CDR3: CASTPCRIGNTIYF; DNA: TGTGCCAGCACCCCGTGCAGGATAGGAAACACCATATATTTT; V: TRBV21-1; J: TRBJ1-3; size: NA; D: NA
CDR3: CASSLIQGATGELFF; DNA: TGCGCCAGCAGCTTGATCCAGGGGGCCACCGGGGAGCTGTTTTTT; V: TRBV5-1; J: TRBJ2-2; size: NA; D: TRBD1
CDR3: CASSPTSGVEETQYF; DNA: TGCGCCAGCAGCCCGACTAGCGGGGTGGAAGAGACCCAGTACTTC; V: TRBV4-1; J: TRBJ2-5; size: few; D: TRBD2
CDR3: CASSYSRGSGEQYF; DNA: TGTGCCAGCAGTTACTCGAGAGGGTCGGGCGAGCAGTACTTC; V: TRBV6-5; J: TRBJ2-7; size: NA; D: NA
CDR3: CASSYDPGQGILGYTF; DNA: TGTGCCAGCAGTTACGATCCGGGACAGGGGATATTGGGCTACACCTTC; V: TRBV6-5; J: TRBJ1-2; size: once; D: TRBD1
CDR3: CASTNRAGAVMNTEAFF; DNA: TGTGCCAGCACAAACCGCGCGGGGGCCGTAATGAACACTGAAGCTTTCTTT; V: TRBV28; J: TRBJ1-1; size: NA; D: NA
CDR3: CASSFPGDYGYTF; DNA: TGTGCCAGCAGTTTCCCAGGGGACTATGGCTACACCTTC; V: TRBV28; J: TRBJ1-2; size: few; D: NA
CDR3: CASRLRGESGQYF; DNA: TGTGCCAGCAGATTAAGAGGAGAATCCGGGCAGTACTTC; V: TRBV28; J: TRBJ2-7; size: NA; D: NA
CDR3: CASSLSSRGSNQPQHF; DNA: TGTGCCAGCAGTTTAAGTTCCAGGGGCAGCAATCAGCCCCAGCATTTT; V: TRBV28; J: TRBJ1-5; size: NA; D: NA
CDR3: CASSKNPGLSTDTQYF; DNA: TGTGCCAGCAGCAAAAACCCGGGACTTAGCACAGATACGCAGTATTTT; V: TRBV9; J: TRBJ2-3; size: NA; D: NA
CDR3: CAISDRGQETQYF; DNA: TGTGCCATCAGTGACAGGGGCCAAGAGACCCAGTACTTC; V: TRBV10-3; J: TRBJ2-5; size: NA; D: NA
CDR3: CASRWAGGSSSYEQYF; DNA: TGTGCCAGCCGGTGGGCAGGGGGCTCTAGCTCCTACGAGCAGTACTTC; V: TRBV27; J: TRBJ2-7; size: NA; D: TRBD1